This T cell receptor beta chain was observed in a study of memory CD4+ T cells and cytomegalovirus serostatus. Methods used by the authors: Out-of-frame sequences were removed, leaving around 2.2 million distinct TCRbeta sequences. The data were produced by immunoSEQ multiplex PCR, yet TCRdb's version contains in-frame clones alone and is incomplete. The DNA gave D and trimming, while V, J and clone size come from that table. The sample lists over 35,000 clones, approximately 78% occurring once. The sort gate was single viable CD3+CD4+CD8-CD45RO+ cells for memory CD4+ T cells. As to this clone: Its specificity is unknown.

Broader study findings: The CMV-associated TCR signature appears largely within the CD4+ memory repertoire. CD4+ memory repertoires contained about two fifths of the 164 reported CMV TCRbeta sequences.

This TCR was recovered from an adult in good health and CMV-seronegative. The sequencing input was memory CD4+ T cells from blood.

CDR3 DNA sequence: TGTGCCAGCAGCTCGGGACATTCCTACAATGAGCAGTTCTTC. Translation: CASSSGHSYNEQFF. The chain joins TRBV7-8 to TRBJ2-1; a weak D match, TRBD1 (6 bases). The germline V gene has CDR1 SGHVS and CDR2 FQNEAQ. The CDR3 loop spans 14 amino acids. V was cut by 4 bases and J by 1 base, with 8 bases left in between.